Listed below are T cell receptor beta chains from one sample, sequenced in a study of blood T cell repertoires in COVID-19. Repertoires were generated with immunoSEQ multiplex PCR, while TCRdb's copy carries only in-frame clones and drops some. The top ten hold around 27% of the sample, which has approximately 70,000 clones, 70% to 85% seen once. Sequencing used peripheral blood. These receptors all stem from a man aged 55-75 years with active or convalescent COVID-19. The CDR3 runs from the conserved cysteine through the conserved F or W. Fields, in order: J gene, clone size, V gene, D gene, CDR3 DNA, CDR3 protein. A D gene is named only where the DNA matches it firmly. Clone size is given for some rows only: seen once, a few or many times, or a class if the clone is expanded.

>TRBJ2-3|NA|TRBV27|TRBD2
TGTGCCAGCAGTTTCCTCCTAGGCGGGGGGACAGATACGCAGTATTTT
CASSFLLGGGTDTQYF
>TRBJ2-3|NA|TRBV7-2|NA
TGTGCCAGCAGCCGCGTCAGGAAAACAGATACGCAGTATTTT
CASSRVRKTDTQYF
>TRBJ2-7|NA|TRBV5-4|NA
TGTGCCAGCAGCGCAACAGACAGATACTACGAGCAGTACTTC
CASSATDRYYEQYF
>TRBJ1-3|NA|TRBV5-1|NA
TGCGCCAGCACCCCGGGGGGATCCAGCTCTGGAAACACCATATATTTT
CASTPGGSSSGNTIYF
>TRBJ2-1|NA|TRBV3-1/TRBV3-2|NA
TGTGCCAGCAGCCAAGGGGGGGATGAGCAGTTCTTC
CASSQGGDEQFF
>TRBJ1-6|NA|TRBV2|NA
TGTGCCAGCCGACCCGTCGGGAGGGCCCTCCACTTT
CASRPVGRALHF
>TRBJ2-2|NA|TRBV18|NA
TGTGCCAGCTCCCCCGACAGGAACACCGGGGAGCTGTTTTTT
CASSPDRNTGELFF
>TRBJ1-5|once|TRBV7-6|NA
TGTGCCAGCAGCTTAGCGGCAGGGAAGGGCAATCAGCCCCAGCATTTT
CASSLAAGKGNQPQHF
>TRBJ1-4|once|TRBV5-1|TRBD1
TGCGCCAGCAGTCCGGCGGGCGTAACAGGGGATGAAAAACTGTTTTTT
CASSPAGVTGDEKLFF
>TRBJ2-5|NA|TRBV7-3|NA
TGTGCCAGCAGCCCCGCACGGGGTGCGGGAGAGACCCAGTACTTC
CASSPARGAGETQYF
>TRBJ2-7|NA|TRBV15|TRBD1
TGTGCCACCAGCAGGATGACAGGGGGCTCCTACGAGCAGTACTTC
CATSRMTGGSYEQYF
>TRBJ2-5|NA|TRBV2|TRBD2
TGTGCCAGCAGCTGGTTGAAGGGAGGGCTGGAGACCCAGTACTTC
CASSWLKGGLETQYF
>TRBJ1-1|NA|TRBV4-1|TRBD1
TGCGCCAGCAGCCGAAGTAGGACAGGGATTCCGAACACTGAAGCTTTCTTT
CASSRSRTGIPNTEAFF
>TRBJ2-5|NA|TRBV7-8|NA
TGTGCCAGCAGCCCCCCTCGGAGGATGGAAAGGCAGACCCAGTACTTC
CASSPPRRMERQTQYF
>TRBJ2-1|NA|TRBV5-4|NA
TGTGCCAGCAGCTCCGGGTCGGGGTACAATGAGCAGTTCTTC
CASSSGSGYNEQFF
>TRBJ1-1|NA|TRBV19|NA
TGTGCCAGCAGCAGGGATCCGAACACTGAAGCTTTCTTT
CASSRDPNTEAFF
>TRBJ1-5|NA|TRBV2|NA
TGTGCCAGCAGTGGGCAGGAAAATCAGCCCCAGCATTTT
CASSGQENQPQHF
>TRBJ2-5|NA|TRBV7-3|TRBD2
TGTGCCAGCAGCTTAAACCCCGGGGGGGGAGAGACCCAGTACTTC
CASSLNPGGGETQYF
>TRBJ2-3|NA|TRBV7-2|TRBD2
TGTGCCAGCAGCTTAGCCTACCTAGCGGGCACAGATACGCAGTATTTT
CASSLAYLAGTDTQYF
>TRBJ2-6|NA|TRBV5-1|NA
TGCGCCAGCAGTTCCCTAGCCTCTGGGGCCAACGTCCTGACTTTC
CASSSLASGANVLTF
>TRBJ2-3|many|TRBV10-2|NA
TGCGCCAGCAGTGTCCGTTTTCCCGCAGATACGCAGTATTTT
CASSVRFPADTQYF
>TRBJ1-5|NA|TRBV6-1|NA
TGTGCCAGCAGTGAAAGAGCCGGTTGGGGAGGGTCAAATCAGCCCCAGCATTTT
CASSERAGWGGSNQPQHF
>TRBJ1-5|once|TRBV9|NA
TGTGCCAGCAGCGTAGGGACAGGCAATCAGCCCCAGCATTTT
CASSVGTGNQPQHF
>TRBJ2-7|NA|TRBV10-3|NA
TGTGCCATCAGTGAGTCGACCCGGGACTCGGCGCAGTACTTC
CAISESTRDSAQYF
>TRBJ2-7|NA|TRBV9|NA
TGTGCCAGCAGCCCAACTGGAGGGAGGTTATCCTACGAGCAGTACTTC
CASSPTGGRLSYEQYF
>TRBJ1-1|NA|TRBV4-1|NA
TGCGCCAGCAGCCCTAGCAGTCTCACTGAAGCTTTCTTT
CASSPSSLTEAFF
>TRBJ2-2|NA|TRBV5-1|TRBD2
TGCGCCAGCAGCCCGGGACTAGCGGCCACCGGGGAGCTGTTTTTT
CASSPGLAATGELFF
>TRBJ1-2|NA|TRBV30|NA
TGTGCCTGGAGTGTACAGACCCACTATGGCTACACCTTC
CAWSVQTHYGYTF
>TRBJ2-3|NA|TRBV25-1|TRBD2
TGTGCCAGCACTGGGAGCGGGGGCACAGATACGCAGTATTTT
CASTGSGGTDTQYF
>TRBJ2-3|few|TRBV6-5|TRBD2
TGTGCCAGCACCCCTAGCGGGGGGTTTGCAGATACGCAGTATTTT
CASTPSGGFADTQYF
>TRBJ1-1|NA|TRBV11-2|NA
TGTGCCAGCAGCTTAGAACAGTTGAACACTGAAGCTTTCTTT
CASSLEQLNTEAFF
>TRBJ2-4|many|TRBV7-9|TRBD1
TGTGCCAGCAGCGTGGACGGACAGGGTAGAAACATTCAGTACTTC
CASSVDGQGRNIQYF
>TRBJ2-3|NA|TRBV10-3|TRBD2
TGTGCCATCAGGAGGACTAGCGGGGGCGAAATCACAGATACGCAGTATTTT
CAIRRTSGGEITDTQYF
>TRBJ1-1|once|TRBV5-1|NA
TGCGCCAGCAGCTTTTGGGGAGGGCGGAACACTGAAGCTTTCTTT
CASSFWGGRNTEAFF
>TRBJ1-1|NA|TRBV24-1|TRBD1
TGTGCCACCAGTGACCCCGGGACAGGGAACACTGAAGCTTTCTTT
CATSDPGTGNTEAFF
>TRBJ1-3|NA|TRBV19|NA
TGTGCCAGTAGTATGCGGCGGGGAGAAGGAAGAAACACCATATATTTT
CASSMRRGEGRNTIYF
>TRBJ2-7|NA|TRBV3-1/TRBV3-2|TRBD2
TGTGCCAGCAGTCCCGGAGGCCGGGAGGTCCACGAGCAGTACTTC
CASSPGGREVHEQYF
>TRBJ2-7|NA|TRBV18|TRBD1
TGTGCCAGCTCACCAGGCCAGGGGGCCCCCTACGAGCAGTACTTC
CASSPGQGAPYEQYF
>TRBJ2-2|few|TRBV10-3|NA
TGTGCCATCAGTGAAGGCGGCGGGGAGCTGTTTTTT
CAISEGGGELFF
>TRBJ2-1|NA|TRBV3-1/TRBV3-2|TRBD1
TGTGCCAGCAGCCAAGATCAGGGGGCCTACAATGAGCAGTTCTTC
CASSQDQGAYNEQFF
>TRBJ1-5|NA|TRBV30|NA
TGTGCCTGGAGTTCTGGGAGCGGACTTCAGCCCCAGCATTTT
CAWSSGSGLQPQHF
>TRBJ2-1|once|TRBV3-1/TRBV3-2|NA
TGTGCCAGCAGCCAAGATTTAGAGACAGGGTTTAGCGGTGAGCAGTTCTTC
CASSQDLETGFSGEQFF
>TRBJ1-2|NA|TRBV9|NA
TGTGCCAGCAGTGGACACCTTAACTTCACTCATGGCTACACCTTC
CASSGHLNFTHGYTF
>TRBJ1-1|NA|TRBV2|TRBD1
TGTGCCAGCAGTGTTCACAGGGGCGGGACTGAAGCTTTCTTT
CASSVHRGGTEAFF
>TRBJ1-3|few|TRBV5-1|NA
TGCGCCAGCAGCCTGGGAGGCGAAAACACCATATATTTT
CASSLGGENTIYF
>TRBJ2-1|NA|TRBV10-3|TRBD2
TGTGCCATCGGGCTAGCGGGGGGTTATGAGCAGTTCTTC
CAIGLAGGYEQFF
>TRBJ1-4|NA|TRBV28|TRBD1
TGTGCCAGCAGCCGACAGGGGTGGGAAAAACTGTTTTTT
CASSRQGWEKLFF
>TRBJ2-3|once|TRBV6-6|NA
TGTGCCAGCAGTTACGGGGAGGCCACAGATACGCAGTATTTT
CASSYGEATDTQYF
>TRBJ1-2|NA|TRBV7-3|NA
TGTGCCAGCAGCCCAACAGGGCTGGAGGGCTACACCTTC
CASSPTGLEGYTF
>TRBJ2-5|few|TRBV19|TRBD1
TGTGCCACCTCAGGGACAGCCAATCAAGAGACCCAGTACTTC
CATSGTANQETQYF
>TRBJ2-2|NA|TRBV27|TRBD2
TGTGCCAGCAGATGGAGCGGGGGACCCGGGGAGCTGTTTTTT
CASRWSGGPGELFF
>TRBJ2-2|NA|TRBV19|NA
TGTGCCAGTAGTGCAGGGGCCATGACGACCGGGGAGCTGTTTTTT
CASSAGAMTTGELFF
>TRBJ2-2|NA|TRBV19|NA
TGTGCCAGTAGTATTTCACAGAACACCGGGGAGCTGTTTTTT
CASSISQNTGELFF
>TRBJ1-4|NA|TRBV19|NA
TGTGCCAGTCGTACAGGGTTTGAAAAACTGTTTTTT
CASRTGFEKLFF
>TRBJ2-1|NA|TRBV7-2|TRBD2
TGTGCCAGCAGCGAAAGCGGGGGGTTCTACAATGAGCAGTTCTTC
CASSESGGFYNEQFF
>TRBJ1-2|NA|TRBV24-1|NA
TGTGCCACCAGTGATTCGCCAGGGGCAGTAAATGGCTACACCTTC
CATSDSPGAVNGYTF
>TRBJ1-2|few|TRBV11-2|TRBD1
TGTGCCAGCAGCTCCATCGACAGGGTTGAAGGCTACACCTTC
CASSSIDRVEGYTF